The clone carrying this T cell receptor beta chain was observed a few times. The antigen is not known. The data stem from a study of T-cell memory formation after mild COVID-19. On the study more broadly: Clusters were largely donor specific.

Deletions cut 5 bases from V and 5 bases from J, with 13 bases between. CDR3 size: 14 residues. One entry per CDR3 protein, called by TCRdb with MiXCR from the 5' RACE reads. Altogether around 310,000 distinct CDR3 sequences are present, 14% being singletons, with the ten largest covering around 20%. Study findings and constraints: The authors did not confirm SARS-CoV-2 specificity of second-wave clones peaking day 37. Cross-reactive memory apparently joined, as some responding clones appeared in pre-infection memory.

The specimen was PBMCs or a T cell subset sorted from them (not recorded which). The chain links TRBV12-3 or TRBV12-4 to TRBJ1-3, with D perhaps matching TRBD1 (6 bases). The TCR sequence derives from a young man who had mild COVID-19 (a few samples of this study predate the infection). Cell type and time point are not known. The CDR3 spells CASSLWTVRNTIYF. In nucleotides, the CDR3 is TGTGCCAGCAGTCTATGGACAGTTCGAAACACCATATATTTT.